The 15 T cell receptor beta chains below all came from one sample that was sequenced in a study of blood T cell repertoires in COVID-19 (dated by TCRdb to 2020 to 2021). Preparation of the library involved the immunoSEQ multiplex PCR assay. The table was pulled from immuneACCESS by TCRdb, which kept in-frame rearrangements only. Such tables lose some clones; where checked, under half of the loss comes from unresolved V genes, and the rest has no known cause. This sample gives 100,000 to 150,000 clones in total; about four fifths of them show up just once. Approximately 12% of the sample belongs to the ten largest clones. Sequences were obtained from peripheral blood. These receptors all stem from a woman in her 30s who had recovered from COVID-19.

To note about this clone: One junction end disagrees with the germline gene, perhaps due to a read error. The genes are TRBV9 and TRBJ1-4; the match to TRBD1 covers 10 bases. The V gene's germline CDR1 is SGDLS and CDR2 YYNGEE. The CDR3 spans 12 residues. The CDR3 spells CASSANRGTGAF. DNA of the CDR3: TGTGCCAGCAGCGCCAATAGGGGGACAGGGGCTTTT.

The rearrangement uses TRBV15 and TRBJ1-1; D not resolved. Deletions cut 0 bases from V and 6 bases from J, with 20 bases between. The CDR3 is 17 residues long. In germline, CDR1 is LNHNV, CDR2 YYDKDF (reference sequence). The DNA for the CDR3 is TGTGCCACCAGCAGAGATCTCACAATTAGAGGGCCTCCTGAAGCTTTCTTT. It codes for CATSRDLTIRGPPEAFF.

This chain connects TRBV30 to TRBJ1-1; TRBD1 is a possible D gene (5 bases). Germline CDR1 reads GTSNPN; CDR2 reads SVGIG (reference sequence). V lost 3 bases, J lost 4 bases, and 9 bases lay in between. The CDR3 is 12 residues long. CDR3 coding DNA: TGTGCCTGGAGGCGGGGGGGCACTGAAGCTTTCTTT. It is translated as CAWRRGGTEAFF. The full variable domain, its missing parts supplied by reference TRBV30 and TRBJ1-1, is SQTIHQWPATLVQPVGSPLSLECTVEGTSNPNLYWYRQAAGRGLQLLFYSVGIGQISSEVPQNLSASRPQDRQFILSSKKLLLSDSGFYLCAWRRGGTEAFFGQGTRLTVV.

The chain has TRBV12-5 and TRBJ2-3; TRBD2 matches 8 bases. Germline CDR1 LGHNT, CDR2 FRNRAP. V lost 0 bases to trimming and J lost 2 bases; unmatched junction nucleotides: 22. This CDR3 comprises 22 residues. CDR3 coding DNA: TGTGCTAGTGGTTTGGTACGGCGGGAGGACCTCAGGAAGTACACCAACACAGATACGCAGTATTTT. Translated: CASGLVRREDLRKYTNTDTQYF. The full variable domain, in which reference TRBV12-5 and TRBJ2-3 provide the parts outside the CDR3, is DARVTQTPRHKVTEMGQEVTMRCQPILGHNTVFWYRQTMMQGLELLAYFRNRAPLDDSGMPKDRFSAEMPDATLATLKIQPSEPRDSAVYFCASGLVRREDLRKYTNTDTQYFGPGTRLTVL.

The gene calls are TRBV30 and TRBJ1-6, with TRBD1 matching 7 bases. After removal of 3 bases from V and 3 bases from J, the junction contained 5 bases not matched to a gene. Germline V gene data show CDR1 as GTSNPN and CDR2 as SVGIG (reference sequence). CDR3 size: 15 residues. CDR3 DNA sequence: TGTGCCTGGAGGCCGGGACAGCTCTATAATTCACCCCTCCACTTT. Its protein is CAWRPGQLYNSPLHF. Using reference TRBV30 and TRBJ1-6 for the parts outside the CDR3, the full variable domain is SQTIHQWPATLVQPVGSPLSLECTVEGTSNPNLYWYRQAAGRGLQLLFYSVGIGQISSEVPQNLSASRPQDRQFILSSKKLLLSDSGFYLCAWRPGQLYNSPLHFGNGTRLTVT.

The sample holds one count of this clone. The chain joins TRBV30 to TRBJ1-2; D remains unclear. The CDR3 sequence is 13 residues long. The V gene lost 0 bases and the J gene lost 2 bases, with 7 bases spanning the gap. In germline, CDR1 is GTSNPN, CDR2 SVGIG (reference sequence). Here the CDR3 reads CAWSVTPNYGYTF. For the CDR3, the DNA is TGTGCCTGGAGTGTTACACCAAACTATGGCTACACCTTC.

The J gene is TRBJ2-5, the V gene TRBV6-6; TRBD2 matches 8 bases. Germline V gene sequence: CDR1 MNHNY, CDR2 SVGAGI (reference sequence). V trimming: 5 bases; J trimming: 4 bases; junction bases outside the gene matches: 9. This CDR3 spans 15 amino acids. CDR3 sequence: CASSPGTSGPETQYF. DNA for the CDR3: TGTGCCAGCAGTCCCGGTACTAGCGGCCCAGAGACCCAGTACTTC.

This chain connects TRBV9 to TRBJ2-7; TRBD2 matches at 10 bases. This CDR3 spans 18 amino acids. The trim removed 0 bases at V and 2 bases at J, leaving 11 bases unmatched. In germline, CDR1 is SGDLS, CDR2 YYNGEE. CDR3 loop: CASSVATSSGRLTYEQYF. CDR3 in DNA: TGTGCCAGCAGCGTAGCTACGAGTAGCGGGAGGCTCACCTACGAGCAGTACTTC. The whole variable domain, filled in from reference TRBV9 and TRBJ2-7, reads DSGVTQTPKHLITATGQRVTLRCSPRSGDLSVYWYQQSLDQGLQFLIQYYNGEERAKGNILERFSAQQFPDLHSELNLSSLELGDSALYFCASSVATSSGRLTYEQYFGPGTRLTVT.

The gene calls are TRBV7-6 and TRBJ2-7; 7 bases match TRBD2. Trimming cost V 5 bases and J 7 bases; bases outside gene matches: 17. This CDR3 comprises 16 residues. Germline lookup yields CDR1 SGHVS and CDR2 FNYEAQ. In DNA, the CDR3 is TGTGCCAGCAGCACAGAGGCGGCTAGCGGTAGCCAGGAGCAGTACTTC. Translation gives CASSTEAASGSQEQYF.

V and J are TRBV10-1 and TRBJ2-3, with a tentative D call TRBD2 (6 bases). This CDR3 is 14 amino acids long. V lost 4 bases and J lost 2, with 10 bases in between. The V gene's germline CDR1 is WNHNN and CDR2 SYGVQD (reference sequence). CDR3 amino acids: CASSATSLTDTQYF. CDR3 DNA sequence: TGCGCCAGCAGTGCGACTAGTCTCACAGATACGCAGTATTTT.

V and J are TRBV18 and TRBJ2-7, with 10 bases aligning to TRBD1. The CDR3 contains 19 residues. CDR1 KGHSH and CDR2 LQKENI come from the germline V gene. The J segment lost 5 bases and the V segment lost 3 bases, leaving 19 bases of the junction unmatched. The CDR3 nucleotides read TGTGCCAGCTCACCGAGTGTTTTCGCCGGGACAGGGGTTGTAAACGAGCAGTACTTC. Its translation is CASSPSVFAGTGVVNEQYF.

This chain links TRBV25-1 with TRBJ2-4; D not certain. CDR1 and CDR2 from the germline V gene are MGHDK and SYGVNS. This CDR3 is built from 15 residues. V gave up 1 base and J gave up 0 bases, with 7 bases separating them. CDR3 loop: CASSESVLAKNIQYF. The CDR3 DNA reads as TGTGCCAGCAGTGAATCGGTTCTAGCCAAAAACATTCAGTACTTC.

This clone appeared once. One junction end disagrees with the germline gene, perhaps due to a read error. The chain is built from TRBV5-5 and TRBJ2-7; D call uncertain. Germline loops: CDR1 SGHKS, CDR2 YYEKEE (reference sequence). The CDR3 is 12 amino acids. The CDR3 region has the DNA TGTGCCAGCAGCTTGGCCAGCGACGAACAGTACTTC. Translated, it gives CASSLASDEQYF.

DNA for the CDR3: TGTGCCAGCAGTCAACAGGGTAGGACTGAAGCTTTCTTT. Its translation: CASSQQGRTEAFF. The V gene is TRBV6-5, the J gene TRBJ1-1; possibly TRBD1 for D (6 bases). Germline lookup yields CDR1 MNHEY and CDR2 SVGAGI. Trimming removed 5 bases at V and 5 bases at J, with 12 bases between. The CDR3 extends over 13 amino acids.

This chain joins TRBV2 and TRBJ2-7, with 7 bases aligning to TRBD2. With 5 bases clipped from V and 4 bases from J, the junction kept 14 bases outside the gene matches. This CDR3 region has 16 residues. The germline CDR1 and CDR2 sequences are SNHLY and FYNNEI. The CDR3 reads CASSNPVAGDTYEQYF. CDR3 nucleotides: TGTGCCAGCAGTAACCCGGTGGCGGGGGATACGTACGAGCAGTACTTC. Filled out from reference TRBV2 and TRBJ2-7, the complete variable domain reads EPEVTQTPSHQVTQMGQEVILRCVPISNHLYFYWYRQILGQKVEFLVSFYNNEISEKSEIFDDQFSVERPDGSNFTLKIRSTKLEDSAMYFCASSNPVAGDTYEQYFGPGTRLTVT.